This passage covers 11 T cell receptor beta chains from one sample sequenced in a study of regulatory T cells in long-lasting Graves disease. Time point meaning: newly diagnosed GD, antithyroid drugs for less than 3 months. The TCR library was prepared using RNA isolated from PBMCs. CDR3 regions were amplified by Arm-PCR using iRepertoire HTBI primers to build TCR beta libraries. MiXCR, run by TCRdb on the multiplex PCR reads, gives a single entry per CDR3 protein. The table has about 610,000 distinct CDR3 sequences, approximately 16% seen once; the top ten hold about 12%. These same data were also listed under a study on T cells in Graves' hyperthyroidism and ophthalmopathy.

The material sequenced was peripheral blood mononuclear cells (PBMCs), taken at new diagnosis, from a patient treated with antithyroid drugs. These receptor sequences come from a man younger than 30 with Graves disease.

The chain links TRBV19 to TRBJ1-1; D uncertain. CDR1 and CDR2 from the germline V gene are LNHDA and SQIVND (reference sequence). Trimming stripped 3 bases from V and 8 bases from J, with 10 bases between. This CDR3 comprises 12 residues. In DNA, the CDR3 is TGTGCCAGTAGTATCCCTCACGCAGAAGCTTTCTTT. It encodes CASSIPHAEAFF. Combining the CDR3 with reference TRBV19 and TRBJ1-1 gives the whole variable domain DGGITQSPKYLFRKEGQNVTLSCEQNLNHDAMYWYRQDPGQGLRLIYYSQIVNDFQKGDIAEGYSVSREKKESFPLTVTSAQKNPTAFYLCASSIPHAEAFFGQGTRLTVV.

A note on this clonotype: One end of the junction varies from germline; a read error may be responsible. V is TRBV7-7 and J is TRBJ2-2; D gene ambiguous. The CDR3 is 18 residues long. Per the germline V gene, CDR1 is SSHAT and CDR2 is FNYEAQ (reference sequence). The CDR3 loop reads CASSSEKHKGNNTGELFF. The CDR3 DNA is TGTGCTAGCAGCTCCGAAAAACATAAGGGTAACAACACCGGGGAGCTGTTTTTT.

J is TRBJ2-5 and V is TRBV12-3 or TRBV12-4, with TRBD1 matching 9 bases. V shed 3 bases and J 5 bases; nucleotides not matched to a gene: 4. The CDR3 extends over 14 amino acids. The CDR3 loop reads CASSFGTGWETQYF. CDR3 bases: TGTGCCAGCAGTTTCGGGACAGGGTGGGAGACCCAGTACTTC.

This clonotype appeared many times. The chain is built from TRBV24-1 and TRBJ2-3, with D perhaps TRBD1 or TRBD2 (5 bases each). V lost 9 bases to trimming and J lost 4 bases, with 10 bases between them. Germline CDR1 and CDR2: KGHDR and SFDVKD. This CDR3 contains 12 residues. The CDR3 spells CATGDGPDTQYF. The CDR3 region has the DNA TGTGCCACCGGGGACGGACCAGATACGCAGTATTTT.

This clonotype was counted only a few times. Here the CDR3 DNA reads TGTGCCAGTAGTTCACCGGGACAGGACCGGTCCTACGAGCAGTACTTC. Protein sequence: CASSSPGQDRSYEQYF. The chain recombines TRBV19 with TRBJ2-7, with 8 bases fitting TRBD1. Germline V CDR1 and CDR2: LNHDA, SQIVND (reference sequence). This CDR3 is built from 16 residues. V dropped 5 bases and J dropped 1; count of bases not matched to a gene: 10.

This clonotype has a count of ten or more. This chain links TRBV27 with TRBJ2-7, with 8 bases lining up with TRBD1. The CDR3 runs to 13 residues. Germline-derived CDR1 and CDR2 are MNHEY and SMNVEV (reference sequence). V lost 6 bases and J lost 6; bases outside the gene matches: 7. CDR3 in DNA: TGTGCCAGCAGCAAAACAGGGGGGAGCGAGCAGTACTTC. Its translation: CASSKTGGSEQYF.

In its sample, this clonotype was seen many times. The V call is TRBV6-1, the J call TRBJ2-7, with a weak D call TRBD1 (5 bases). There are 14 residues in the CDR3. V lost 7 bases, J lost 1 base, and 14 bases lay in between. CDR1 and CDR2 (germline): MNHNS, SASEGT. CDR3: CASNQKTDSYEQYF. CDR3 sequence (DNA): TGTGCCAGCAACCAAAAGACAGATTCCTACGAGCAGTACTTC.

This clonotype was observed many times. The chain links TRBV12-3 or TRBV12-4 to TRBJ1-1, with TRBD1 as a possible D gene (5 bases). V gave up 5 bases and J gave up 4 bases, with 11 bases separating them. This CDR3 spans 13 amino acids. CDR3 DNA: TGTGCCAGCAGTGGGGGGGTAGGCACTGAAGCTTTCTTT. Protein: CASSGGVGTEAFF.

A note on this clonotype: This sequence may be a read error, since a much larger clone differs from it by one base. CDR3 nucleotide sequence: TGTGCCAGCAGCTTAGTGTCTAGACAGGGGGCGACCCGGTACTTC. Protein sequence: CASSLVSRQGATRYF. The V and J genes are TRBV7-2 and TRBJ2-5; TRBD1 matches at 10 bases. Germline V gene lookup returns CDR1 SGHTA and CDR2 FQGNSA. The CDR3 runs to 15 residues.

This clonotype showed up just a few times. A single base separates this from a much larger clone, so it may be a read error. CDR3 sequence: CAGQLNTNTGELFF. The CDR3 region has the DNA TGTGCCGGTCAGTTGAACACGAACACCGGGGAGCTGTTTTTT. The chain combines TRBV2 with TRBJ2-2; no clear D gene. V was trimmed by 11 bases and J by 0 bases, leaving 13 bases between them. Germline V gene lookup returns CDR1 SNHLY and CDR2 FYNNEI. The CDR3 sequence is 14 residues long.

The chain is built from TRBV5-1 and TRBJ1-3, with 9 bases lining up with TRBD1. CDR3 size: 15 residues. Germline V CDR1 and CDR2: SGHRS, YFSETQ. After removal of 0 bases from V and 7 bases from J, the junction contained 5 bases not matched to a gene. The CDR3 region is CASSLDLQGANTIYF. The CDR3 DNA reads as TGCGCCAGCAGCTTGGATCTACAGGGGGCGAACACCATATATTTT.